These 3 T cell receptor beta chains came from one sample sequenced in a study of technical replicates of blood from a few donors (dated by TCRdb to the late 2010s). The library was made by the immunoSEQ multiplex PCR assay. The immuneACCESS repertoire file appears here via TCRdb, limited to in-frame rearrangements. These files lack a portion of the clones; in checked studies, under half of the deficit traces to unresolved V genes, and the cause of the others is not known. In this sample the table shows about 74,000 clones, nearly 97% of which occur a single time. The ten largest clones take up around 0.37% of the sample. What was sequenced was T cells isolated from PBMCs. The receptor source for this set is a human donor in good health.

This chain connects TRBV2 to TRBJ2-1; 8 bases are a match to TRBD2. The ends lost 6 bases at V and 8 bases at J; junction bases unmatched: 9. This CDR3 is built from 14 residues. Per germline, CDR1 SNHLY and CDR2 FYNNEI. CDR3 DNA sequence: TGTGCCAGCAGGCCGGGACTAGGCTTGGATGAGCAGTTCTTC. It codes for CASRPGLGLDEQFF.

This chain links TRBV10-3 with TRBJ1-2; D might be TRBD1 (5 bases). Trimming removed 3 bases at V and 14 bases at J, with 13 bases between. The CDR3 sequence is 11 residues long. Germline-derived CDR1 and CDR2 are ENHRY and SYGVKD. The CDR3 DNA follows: TGTGCCATCAGTGACCTTGGGGACTATACCTTC. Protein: CAISDLGDYTF.

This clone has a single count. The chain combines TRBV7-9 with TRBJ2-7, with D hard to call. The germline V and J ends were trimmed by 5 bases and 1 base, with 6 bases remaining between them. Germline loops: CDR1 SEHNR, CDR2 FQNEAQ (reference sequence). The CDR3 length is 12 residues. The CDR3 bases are TGTGCCAGCAGCGCGACTTCCTACGAGCAGTACTTC. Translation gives CASSATSYEQYF.